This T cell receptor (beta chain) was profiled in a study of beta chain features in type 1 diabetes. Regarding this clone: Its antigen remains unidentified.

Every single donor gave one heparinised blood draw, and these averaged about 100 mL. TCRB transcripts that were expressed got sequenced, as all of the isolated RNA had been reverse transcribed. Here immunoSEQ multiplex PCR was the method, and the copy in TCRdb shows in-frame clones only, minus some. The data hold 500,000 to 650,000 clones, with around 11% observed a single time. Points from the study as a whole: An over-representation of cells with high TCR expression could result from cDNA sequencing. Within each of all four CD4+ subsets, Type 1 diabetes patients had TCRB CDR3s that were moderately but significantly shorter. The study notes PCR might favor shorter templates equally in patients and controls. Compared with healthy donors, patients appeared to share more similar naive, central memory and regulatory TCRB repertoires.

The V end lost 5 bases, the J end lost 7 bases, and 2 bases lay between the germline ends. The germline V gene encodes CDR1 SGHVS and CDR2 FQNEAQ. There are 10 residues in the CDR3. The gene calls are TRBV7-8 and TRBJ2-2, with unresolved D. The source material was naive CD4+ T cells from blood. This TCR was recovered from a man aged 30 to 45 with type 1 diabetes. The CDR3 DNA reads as TGTGCCAGCAGCGTCGGGGAGCTGTTTTTT. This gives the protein CASSVGELFF.